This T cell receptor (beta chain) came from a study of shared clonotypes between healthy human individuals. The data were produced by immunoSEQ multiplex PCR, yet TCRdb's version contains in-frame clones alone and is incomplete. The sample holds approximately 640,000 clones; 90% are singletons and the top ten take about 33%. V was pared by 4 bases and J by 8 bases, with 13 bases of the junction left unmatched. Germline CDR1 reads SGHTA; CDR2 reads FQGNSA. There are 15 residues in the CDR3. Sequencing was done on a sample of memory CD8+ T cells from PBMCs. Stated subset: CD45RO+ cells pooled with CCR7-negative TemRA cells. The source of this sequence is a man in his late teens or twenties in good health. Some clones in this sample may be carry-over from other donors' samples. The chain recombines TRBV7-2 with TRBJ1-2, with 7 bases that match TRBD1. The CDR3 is CASSYRQVPRGGYTF. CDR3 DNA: TGTGCCAGCAGCTATCGACAGGTGCCCAGGGGGGGCTACACCTTC.